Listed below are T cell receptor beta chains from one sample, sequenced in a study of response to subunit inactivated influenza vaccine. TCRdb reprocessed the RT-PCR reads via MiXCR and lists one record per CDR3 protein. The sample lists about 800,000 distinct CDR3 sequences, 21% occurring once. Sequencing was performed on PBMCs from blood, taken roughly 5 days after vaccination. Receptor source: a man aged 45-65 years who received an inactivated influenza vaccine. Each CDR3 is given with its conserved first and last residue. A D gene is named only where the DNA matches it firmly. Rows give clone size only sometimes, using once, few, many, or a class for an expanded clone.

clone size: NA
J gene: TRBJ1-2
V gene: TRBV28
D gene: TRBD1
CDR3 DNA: TGTGCCAGCAGTTTAGGTACCGGGACAGGGGTTTATGGCTACACCTTC
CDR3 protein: CASSLGTGTGVYGYTF

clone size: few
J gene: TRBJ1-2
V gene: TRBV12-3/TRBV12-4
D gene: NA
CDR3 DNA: TGTGCCAGCAGTTGGTCAGGGTATGGCTACACCTTC
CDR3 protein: CASSWSGYGYTF

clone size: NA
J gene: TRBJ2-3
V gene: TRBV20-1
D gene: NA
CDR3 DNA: TGCAGTGCTAGAGATGCGGTAGGGGTGGATACGCAGTGTTTT
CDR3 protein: CSARDAVGVDTQCF

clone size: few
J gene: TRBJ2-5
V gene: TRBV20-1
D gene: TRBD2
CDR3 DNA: TGCAGTGCTAGTCGCTGGACTAGCGGGGGGGCCCGGCAAGAGACCCAGTACTTC
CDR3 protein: CSASRWTSGGARQETQYF

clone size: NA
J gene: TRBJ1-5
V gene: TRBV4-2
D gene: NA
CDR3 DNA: TGTGCCAGCAGCCAAGATGAGGGGAATCAGCCCCAGCATTTT
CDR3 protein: CASSQDEGNQPQHF

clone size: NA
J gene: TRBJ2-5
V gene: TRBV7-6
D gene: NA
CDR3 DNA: TGTGCCAGCAGCTTCGACGGCCATGGTGAAGAGACCCAGTACTTC
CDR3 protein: CASSFDGHGEETQYF

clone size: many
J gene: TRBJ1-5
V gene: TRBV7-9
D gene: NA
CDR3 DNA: TGTGCCAGCAGCTTAGCAGGACAGCCCCAGCATTTT
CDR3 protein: CASSLAGQPQHF

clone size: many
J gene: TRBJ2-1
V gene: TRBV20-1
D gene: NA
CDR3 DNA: TGCAGTGCTAGAGACCTACTAGGTTATGAGCAGTTCTTC
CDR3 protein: CSARDLLGYEQFF

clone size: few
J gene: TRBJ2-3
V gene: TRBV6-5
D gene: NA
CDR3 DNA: TGTGCCAGCAGTTACTCGATGTCCGGCGGGGGCACAGATACGCAGTATTTT
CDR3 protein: CASSYSMSGGGTDTQYF

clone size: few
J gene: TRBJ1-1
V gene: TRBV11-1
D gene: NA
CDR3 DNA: TGTGCCAGCAGCTATAGCGGGGGCGCCCGGAACACTGAAGCTTTCTTT
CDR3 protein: CASSYSGGARNTEAFF

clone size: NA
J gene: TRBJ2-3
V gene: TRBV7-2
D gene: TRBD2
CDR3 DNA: TGTGCCAGCAGCTTAGGTCGCGGGGGGGCCACAGATACGCAGTATTTT
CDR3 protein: CASSLGRGGATDTQYF

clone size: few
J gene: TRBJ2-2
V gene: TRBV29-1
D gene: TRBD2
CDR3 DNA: TGCAGCGCCGGGGGGGGGAAAGACACCGGGGAGCTGTTTTTT
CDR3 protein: CSAGGGKDTGELFF

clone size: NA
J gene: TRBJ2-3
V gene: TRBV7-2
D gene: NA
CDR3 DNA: TGTGCCAGCAGCTTATCGGTAGCGTCAGATACGCAGTATTTT
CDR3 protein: CASSLSVASDTQYF

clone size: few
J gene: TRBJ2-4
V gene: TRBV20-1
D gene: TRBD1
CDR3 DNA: TGCAGTGCTAGAGAGGTCGGGACAGGGGGTGGCGGCATTCAGTACTTC
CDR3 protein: CSAREVGTGGGGIQYF

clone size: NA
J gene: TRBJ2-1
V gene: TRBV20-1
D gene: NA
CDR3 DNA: TGCAGTGCCGCACTCGACAGTACCTCCTACAATGAGCAGTTCTTC
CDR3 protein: CSAALDSTSYNEQFF

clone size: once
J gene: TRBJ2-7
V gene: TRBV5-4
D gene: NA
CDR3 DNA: TGTGCCAGCAGCTTGTGGCAGGGGCCCGCGACCTCCTACGAGCAGTACTTC
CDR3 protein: CASSLWQGPATSYEQYF

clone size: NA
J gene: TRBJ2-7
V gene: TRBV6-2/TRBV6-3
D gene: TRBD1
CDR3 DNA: TGTGCCAGCAGTCCCCTGTTCGGACAGGTCCTTGAGCAGTACTTC
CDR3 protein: CASSPLFGQVLEQYF

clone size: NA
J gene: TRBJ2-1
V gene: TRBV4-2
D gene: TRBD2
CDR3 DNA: TGTGCCAGCAGCCAAGATAGGGCTAGCGGGAGATTGATCAATGAGCAGTTCTTC
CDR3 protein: CASSQDRASGRLINEQFF

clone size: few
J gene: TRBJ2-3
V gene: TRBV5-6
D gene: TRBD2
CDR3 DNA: TGTGCCAGCAGCGGGGTGGGACTAGCGGTCACAGATACGCAGTATTTT
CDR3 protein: CASSGVGLAVTDTQYF

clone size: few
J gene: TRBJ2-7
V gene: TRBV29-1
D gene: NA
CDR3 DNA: TGCAGCGTCCTAACGCCTTACAGTTACGAGCAGTACTTC
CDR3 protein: CSVLTPYSYEQYF

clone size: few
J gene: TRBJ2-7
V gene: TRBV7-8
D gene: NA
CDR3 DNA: TGTGCCAGCAGCTACCAGCGGATTATTGGCTTTGAGCAGTACTTC
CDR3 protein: CASSYQRIIGFEQYF

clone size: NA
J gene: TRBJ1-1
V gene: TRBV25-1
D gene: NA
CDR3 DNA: TGTGCCAGCAGTCGATTGGGGGGATTGAACACTGAAGCTTTCTTT
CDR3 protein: CASSRLGGLNTEAFF

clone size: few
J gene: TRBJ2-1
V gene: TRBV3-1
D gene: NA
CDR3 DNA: TGTGCCAGCAGCCCCATGACGATCTCCTACAATGAGCAGTTCTTC
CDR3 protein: CASSPMTISYNEQFF

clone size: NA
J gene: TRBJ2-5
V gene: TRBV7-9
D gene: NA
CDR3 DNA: TGTGCCAGCCGGAGGGAAGAAGAGACCCAGTACTTC
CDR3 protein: CASRREEETQYF

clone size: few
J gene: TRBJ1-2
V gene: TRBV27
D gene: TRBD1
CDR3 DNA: TGTGCCAGCAGCCCCGGGACAGGGATGCGGTATGGCTACACCTTC
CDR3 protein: CASSPGTGMRYGYTF

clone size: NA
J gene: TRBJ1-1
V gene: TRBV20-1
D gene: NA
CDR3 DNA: TGCAGTGCTAGAGTAACATTGGGGCCTAAAGAAGCTTTCTTT
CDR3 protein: CSARVTLGPKEAFF

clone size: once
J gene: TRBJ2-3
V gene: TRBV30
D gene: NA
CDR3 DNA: TGTGCCTGGACCATAGCGGAGTCCACAGATACGCAGTATTTT
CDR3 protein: CAWTIAESTDTQYF

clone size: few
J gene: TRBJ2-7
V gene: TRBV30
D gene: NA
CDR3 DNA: TGTGCCTGGTCAGAAGGTTGGCAGGGAGCCTACGAGCAGTACTTC
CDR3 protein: CAWSEGWQGAYEQYF

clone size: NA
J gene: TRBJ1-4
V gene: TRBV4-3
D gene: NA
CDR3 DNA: TGCGCCAGCAGCCAAATGGCAGTAGGGAATGAAAAACTGTTTTTT
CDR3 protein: CASSQMAVGNEKLFF

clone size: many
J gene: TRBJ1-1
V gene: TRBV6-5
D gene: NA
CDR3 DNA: TGTGCCAGCAGTTACTCGGGCCTACGGAACACTGAAGCTTTCTTT
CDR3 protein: CASSYSGLRNTEAFF

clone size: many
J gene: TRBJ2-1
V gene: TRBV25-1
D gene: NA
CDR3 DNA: TGTGCCAGCAGTGATTCGACCGGAGGGACGGCATACAATGAGCAGTTCTTC
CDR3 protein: CASSDSTGGTAYNEQFF

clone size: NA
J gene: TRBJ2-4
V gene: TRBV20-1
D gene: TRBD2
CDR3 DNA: TGCAGTGAGGCGCGGGGGGTTCCAAACATTCAGTACTTC
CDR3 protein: CSEARGVPNIQYF

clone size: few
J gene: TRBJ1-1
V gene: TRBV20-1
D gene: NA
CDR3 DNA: TGCAGTGCTAGAGGCTATCAGGGCATCGCTGAAGCTTTCTTT
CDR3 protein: CSARGYQGIAEAFF

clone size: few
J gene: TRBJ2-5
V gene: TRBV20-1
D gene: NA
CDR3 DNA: TGCAGTGCTACCCCTCCCCGGGATACCCAAGAGACCCAGTACTTC
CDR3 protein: CSATPPRDTQETQYF

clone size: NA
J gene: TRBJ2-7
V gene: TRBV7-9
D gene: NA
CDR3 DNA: TGTGCCAGCAGCTTAGCGTCCGGGACTGGGGGGTCCGAGCAGTACTTC
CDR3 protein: CASSLASGTGGSEQYF

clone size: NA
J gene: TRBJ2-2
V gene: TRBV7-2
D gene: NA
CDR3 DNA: TGTGCCAGCAGCTTTAAAGGGACGGCTCAAATGTCCGGGGAGCTGTTTTTT
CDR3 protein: CASSFKGTAQMSGELFF

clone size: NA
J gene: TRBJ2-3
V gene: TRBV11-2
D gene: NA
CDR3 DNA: TGTGCCAGCAGCTTAGATCATAGAGGCACAGATACGCAGTATTTT
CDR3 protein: CASSLDHRGTDTQYF

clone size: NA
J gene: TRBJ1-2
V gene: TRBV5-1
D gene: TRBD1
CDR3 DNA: TGCGCCAGCAGCCCAGACAGGGGAGGGGATGGCTACACCTTC
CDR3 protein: CASSPDRGGDGYTF

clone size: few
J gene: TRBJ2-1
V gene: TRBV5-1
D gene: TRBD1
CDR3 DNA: TGCGCCAGCAGCCGGACAGGGGAAGCACACAATGAGCAGTTCTTC
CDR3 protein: CASSRTGEAHNEQFF

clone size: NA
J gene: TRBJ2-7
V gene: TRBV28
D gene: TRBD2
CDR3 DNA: TGTGCCAGCAGTTTATACGGATTAGCGGGCCCCTACGAGCAGTACTTC
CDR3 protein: CASSLYGLAGPYEQYF

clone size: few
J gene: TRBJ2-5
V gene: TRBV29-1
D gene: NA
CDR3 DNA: TGCAGCGTTCCACCCGCCTATTCCCAAGAGACCCAGTACTTC
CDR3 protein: CSVPPAYSQETQYF

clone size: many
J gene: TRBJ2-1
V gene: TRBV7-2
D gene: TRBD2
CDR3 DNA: TGTGCCAGCAGCTTAGGCCTAGCGGGGGGACTCAATGAGCAGTTCTTC
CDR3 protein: CASSLGLAGGLNEQFF

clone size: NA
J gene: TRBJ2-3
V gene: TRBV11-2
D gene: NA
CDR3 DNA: TGTGCCAGCAGCTTAATTCCCGGCACAGATACGCAGTATTTT
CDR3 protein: CASSLIPGTDTQYF

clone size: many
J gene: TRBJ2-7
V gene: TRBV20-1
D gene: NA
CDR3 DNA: TGCAGTGCTAGAGGACACGTCCAAGAGGGCTTTTACGAGCAGTACTTC
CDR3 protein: CSARGHVQEGFYEQYF

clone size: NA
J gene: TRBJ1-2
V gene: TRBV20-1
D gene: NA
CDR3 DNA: TGCAGTGCCCCGGGGACGGGGGGCTACACCTTC
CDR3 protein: CSAPGTGGYTF

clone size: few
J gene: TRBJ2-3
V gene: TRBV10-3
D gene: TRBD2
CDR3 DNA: TGTGCCATCAGTGCGGGACTAGCTGGCACAGATACGCAGTATTTT
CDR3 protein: CAISAGLAGTDTQYF

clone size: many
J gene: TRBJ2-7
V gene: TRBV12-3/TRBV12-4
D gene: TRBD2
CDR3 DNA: TGTGCCAGCGCCGTGGGTAGCGGGGGCTACGAGCAGTACTTC
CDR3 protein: CASAVGSGGYEQYF

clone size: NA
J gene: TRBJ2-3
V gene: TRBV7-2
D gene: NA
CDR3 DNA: TGTGCCAGCAGCCCAAATGGAGGAGTCACAGATACGCAGTATTTT
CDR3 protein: CASSPNGGVTDTQYF

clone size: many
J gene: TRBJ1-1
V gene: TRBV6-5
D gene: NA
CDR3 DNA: TGTGCCAGCAGTTATCAGGGAATGAACACTGAAGCTTTCTTT
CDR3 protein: CASSYQGMNTEAFF

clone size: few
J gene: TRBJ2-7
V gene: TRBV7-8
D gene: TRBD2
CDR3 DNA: TGTGCCAGCAGCTTGCGGGGGGGCACCTACGAGCAGTACTTC
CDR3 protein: CASSLRGGTYEQYF

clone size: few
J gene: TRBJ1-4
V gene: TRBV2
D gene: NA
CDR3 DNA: TGTGCCAGCGGGGGCAGGGCTGGTGAAAAACTGTTTTTT
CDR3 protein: CASGGRAGEKLFF

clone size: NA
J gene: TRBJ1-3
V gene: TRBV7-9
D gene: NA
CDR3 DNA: TGTGCCAGCAGCTTAGCGGTTTCAGGGGCTGGAAACACCATATATTTT
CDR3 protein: CASSLAVSGAGNTIYF

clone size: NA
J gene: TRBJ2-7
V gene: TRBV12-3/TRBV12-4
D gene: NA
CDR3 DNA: TGTGCCAGCAGTTTTGTAGGATACTACGAGCAGTACTTC
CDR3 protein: CASSFVGYYEQYF